This T cell receptor (beta chain) is from a study of response to subunit inactivated influenza vaccine. Findings and caveats of the study: It was the authors' suggestion that each seasonal influenza vaccination recruits few new T cells.

This CDR3 has 15 amino acids. CDR1 and CDR2 from the germline V gene are SGHAT and FQNNGV. V was trimmed by 4 bases and J by 4 bases, leaving 17 bases between them. TCRdb reprocessed the RT-PCR reads via MiXCR and lists one record per CDR3 protein. The sample holds some 160,000 distinct CDR3 sequences, under 13% seen once. This clonotype appeared a few times. Its antigen is not known. The sample was non-naive T cells sorted from PBMCs, taken about 40 days after vaccination. The V gene is TRBV11-2, the J gene TRBJ2-7; the D gene is possibly TRBD1 (5 bases). This receptor was taken from a man aged 50-59 years who received an inactivated influenza vaccine. The CDR3 DNA reads as TGTGCCAGCAGCTACACAGTCTCGGACATATACGAGCAGTACTTC. Protein product: CASSYTVSDIYEQYF.